Presented here are 10 T cell receptor beta chains from one specimen sequenced in a study of response to subunit inactivated influenza vaccine. TCRdb passed the RT-PCR reads through MiXCR, listing each CDR3 protein once. This table has hundreds of thousands of distinct CDR3 sequences, approximately 10% appearing once. These sequences were also reported in another study, on T cells expressing NK-cell markers. That report notes: For TCR beta, cDNA was produced by 5'RACE template switching with UMIs.

The sequencing used PBMCs from blood, collected on the day of vaccination. These receptors were obtained from a man aged 45-65 years who received an inactivated influenza vaccine.

In this sample, this clonotype turned up many times. The V call is TRBV5-6, the J call TRBJ2-7, with 7 bases lining up with TRBD1. From germline, CDR1 is SGHDT and CDR2 YYEEEE. V trimming: 7 bases; J trimming: 4 bases; junction bases outside the gene matches: 8. The CDR3 loop spans 13 amino acids. The CDR3 sequence is CASSPGTVYEQYF. CDR3 in DNA: TGTGCCAGCTCACCCGGGACAGTGTACGAGCAGTACTTC.

This clonotype showed up just a few times. The chain uses TRBV10-3 and TRBJ2-2; D possibly corresponds to TRBD1 (5 bases). Trimming removed 4 bases from V and 2 bases from J, with 11 bases in between. The CDR3 sequence is 15 residues long. Looked up from germline, CDR1 is ENHRY and CDR2 is SYGVKD. CDR3 in amino acids: CAISGGSPNTGELFF. The CDR3, as DNA: TGTGCCATCAGTGGGGGCAGTCCTAACACCGGGGAGCTGTTTTTT.

The chain has TRBV5-1 and TRBJ1-4; unclear D gene. Trimming removed 5 bases at V and 8 bases at J, with 16 bases between. The CDR3 loop spans 14 amino acids. CDR1 and CDR2 from the germline V gene are SGHRS and YFSETQ. The CDR3 bases are TGCGCCAGCAGGGAGGAACCTGTAGGGGAAAAACTGTTTTTT. This gives the protein CASREEPVGEKLFF.

The J gene is TRBJ2-7, the V gene TRBV7-9; possible D gene TRBD1, 5 bases. Germline-derived CDR1 and CDR2 are SEHNR and FQNEAQ (reference sequence). Trimming cost V 3 bases and J 5 bases, with 14 bases left between them. This CDR3 is built from 14 residues. The CDR3 coding sequence is TGTGCCAGCAGCTTTCCAGGGTCTAGGGACGAGCAGTACTTC. Protein product: CASSFPGSRDEQYF.

This chain joins TRBV4-3 and TRBJ2-5; tentative D call: TRBD2 (6 bases). The V gene's germline CDR1 is LGHNA and CDR2 YSLEER. The CDR3 contains 16 residues. V lost 0 bases and J 5 bases, leaving 16 bases between the germline ends. The CDR3 reads CASSQDLRLGAETQYF. As DNA, the CDR3 is TGCGCCAGCAGCCAAGATCTGCGACTAGGGGCCGAGACCCAGTACTTC.

This chain uses TRBV20-1 with TRBJ2-2; TRBD1 or TRBD2 may be the D gene (7 bases each). Germline CDR1 is DFQATT and CDR2 is SNEGSKA (reference sequence). Trimming cost V 6 bases and J 7 bases, with 21 bases left between them. CDR3 size: 15 residues. The CDR3 loop is CSAPQGGRSSGELFF. The CDR3 DNA sequence: TGCAGTGCCCCCCAGGGGGGGAGGAGTAGCGGGGAGCTGTTTTTT.

Judged by abundance, this clonotype is medium-sized. V and J are TRBV24-1 and TRBJ2-7; D gene unclear. V was cut by 4 bases and J by 2 bases, with 8 bases left in between. Germline CDR1 is KGHDR and CDR2 is SFDVKD. The CDR3 is 13 residues long. The CDR3 region is CATSEAGTYEQYF. The CDR3 coding sequence is TGTGCCACCAGTGAGGCCGGTACCTACGAGCAGTACTTC.

The chain recombines TRBV5-5 with TRBJ1-2; tentative D call: TRBD1 (5 bases). V was trimmed by 5 bases and J by 2 bases, leaving 13 bases between them. The germline V gene has CDR1 SGHKS and CDR2 YYEKEE (reference sequence). The CDR3 length is 14 residues. The CDR3 reads CASSRTRENYGYTF. The CDR3 DNA is TGTGCCAGCAGTCGGACCAGGGAGAACTATGGCTACACCTTC.

This clonotype was counted only a few times. The rearrangement links TRBV4-1 to TRBJ1-2; D is ambiguous. V was trimmed by 2 bases and J by 1 base, leaving 5 bases between them. Germline loops: CDR1 MGHRA, CDR2 YSYEKL. The CDR3 totals 13 residues. As DNA, the CDR3 is TGCGCCAGCAGCCAATCGGGTAACTATGGCTACACCTTC. Amino acid sequence: CASSQSGNYGYTF.

The chain joins TRBV7-2 to TRBJ1-1; D not certain. This CDR3 contains 14 residues. Per germline, CDR1 SGHTA and CDR2 FQGNSA. V lost 4 bases and J 4 bases, leaving 13 bases between the germline ends. CDR3 protein: CASSYHGRPTEAFF. CDR3 in DNA: TGTGCCAGCAGCTACCACGGACGGCCCACTGAAGCTTTCTTT. Full variable domain (remainder filled in from reference TRBV7-2 and TRBJ1-1): GAGVSQSPSNKVTEKGKDVELRCDPISGHTALYWYRQSLGQGLEFLIYFQGNSAPDKSGLPSDRFSAERTGGSVSTLTIQRTQQEDSAVYLCASSYHGRPTEAFFGQGTRLTVV.